This T cell receptor (beta chain) is from a study of blood T cell repertoires in COVID-19. In the study overall: Samples representing acute and convalescent COVID-19 were sourced from the United States, Italy and Spain. PBMCs, B-cell-depleted T cells, or T cells were the source of the cDNA or gDNA that made up the material.

In the authors' methods: Reference gene primer amplification in the assay estimated nucleated cell counts. Libraries were prepared by immunoSEQ multiplex PCR; TCRdb keeps only in-frame clonotypes and omits some of them. D and trimming come from the DNA, and the V and J calls and clone size come from that table. The repertoire includes about 180,000 clones, just over 85% of them detected once, and about 9.7% sits in the top ten. V was clipped by 3 bases and J by 1 base, with 10 bases between them. CDR3 length: 13 amino acids. The germline V gene encodes CDR1 SQVTM and CDR2 ANQGSEA. J is TRBJ2-7 and V is TRBV29-1; D is unresolved. The sequencing sample was made of peripheral blood. The sequence derives from a man in his fifties or sixties with active or convalescent COVID-19. CDR3 in amino acids: CSVDNPQSYEQYF. As DNA, the CDR3 is TGCAGCGTTGATAATCCCCAGTCCTACGAGCAGTACTTC.